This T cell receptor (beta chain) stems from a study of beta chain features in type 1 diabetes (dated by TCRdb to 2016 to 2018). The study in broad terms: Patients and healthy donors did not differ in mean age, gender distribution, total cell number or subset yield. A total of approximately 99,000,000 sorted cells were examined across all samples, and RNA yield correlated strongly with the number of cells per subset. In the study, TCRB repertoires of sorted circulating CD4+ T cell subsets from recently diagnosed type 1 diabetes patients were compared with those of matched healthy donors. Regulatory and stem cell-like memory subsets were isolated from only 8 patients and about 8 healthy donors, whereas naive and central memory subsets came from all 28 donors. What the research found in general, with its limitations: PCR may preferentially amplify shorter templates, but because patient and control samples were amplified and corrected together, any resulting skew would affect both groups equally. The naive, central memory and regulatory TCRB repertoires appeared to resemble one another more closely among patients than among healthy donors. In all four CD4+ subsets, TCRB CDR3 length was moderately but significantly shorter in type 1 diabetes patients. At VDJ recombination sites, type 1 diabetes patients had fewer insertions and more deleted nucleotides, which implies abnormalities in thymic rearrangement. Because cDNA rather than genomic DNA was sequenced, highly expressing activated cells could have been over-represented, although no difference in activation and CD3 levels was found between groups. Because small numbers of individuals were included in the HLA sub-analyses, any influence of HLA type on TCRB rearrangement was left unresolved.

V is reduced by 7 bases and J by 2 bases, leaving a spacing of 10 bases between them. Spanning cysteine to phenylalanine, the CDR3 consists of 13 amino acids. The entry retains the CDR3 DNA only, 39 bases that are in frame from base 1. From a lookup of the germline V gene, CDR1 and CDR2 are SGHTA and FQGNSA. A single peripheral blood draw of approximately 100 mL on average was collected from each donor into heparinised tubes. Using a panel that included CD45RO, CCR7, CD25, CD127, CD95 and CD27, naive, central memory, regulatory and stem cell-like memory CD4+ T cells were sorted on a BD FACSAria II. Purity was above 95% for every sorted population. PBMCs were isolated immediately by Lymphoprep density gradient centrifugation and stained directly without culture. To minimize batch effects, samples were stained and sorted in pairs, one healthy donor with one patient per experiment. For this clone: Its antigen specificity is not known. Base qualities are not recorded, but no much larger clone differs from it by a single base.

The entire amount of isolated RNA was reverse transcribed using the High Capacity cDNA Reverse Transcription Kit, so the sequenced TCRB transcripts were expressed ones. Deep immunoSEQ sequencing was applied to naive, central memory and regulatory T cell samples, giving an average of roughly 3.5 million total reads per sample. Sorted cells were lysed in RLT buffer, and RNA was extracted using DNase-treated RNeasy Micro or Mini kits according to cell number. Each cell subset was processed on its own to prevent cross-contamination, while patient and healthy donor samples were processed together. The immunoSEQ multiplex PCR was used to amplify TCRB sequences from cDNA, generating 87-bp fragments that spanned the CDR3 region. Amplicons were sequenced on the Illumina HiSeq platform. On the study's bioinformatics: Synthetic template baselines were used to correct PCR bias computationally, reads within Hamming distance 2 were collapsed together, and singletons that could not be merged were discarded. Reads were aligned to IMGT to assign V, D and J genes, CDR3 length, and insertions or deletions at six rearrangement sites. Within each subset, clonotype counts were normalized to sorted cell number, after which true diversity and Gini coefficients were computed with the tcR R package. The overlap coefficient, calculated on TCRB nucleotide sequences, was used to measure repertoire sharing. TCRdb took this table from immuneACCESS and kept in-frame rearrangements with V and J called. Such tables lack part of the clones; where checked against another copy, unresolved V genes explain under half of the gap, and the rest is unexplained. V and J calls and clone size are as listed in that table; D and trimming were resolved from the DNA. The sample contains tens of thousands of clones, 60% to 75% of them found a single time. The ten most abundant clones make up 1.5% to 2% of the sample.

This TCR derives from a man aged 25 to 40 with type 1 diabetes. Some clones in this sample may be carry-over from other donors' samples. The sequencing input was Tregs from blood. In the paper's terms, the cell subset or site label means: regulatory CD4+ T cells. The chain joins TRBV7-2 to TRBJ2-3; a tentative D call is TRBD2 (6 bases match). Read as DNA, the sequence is TGTGCCAGCAAGGCGGGGACCACAGATACGCAGTATTTT. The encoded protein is CASKAGTTDTQYF.